These T cell receptor beta chains were read from a single sample in a study of patients and donors after allogeneic stem cell transplantation. TCRdb reprocessed the RT-PCR reads via MiXCR and lists one record per CDR3 protein. The repertoire holds roughly 140,000 distinct CDR3 sequences, with approximately 37% as singletons. The specimen was blood, either unsorted or a sorted T cell fraction (not recorded which). Every receptor here comes from a human donor who was either an allogeneic HSCT recipient or a stem cell or donor lymphocyte infusion donor (not recorded which). It is not recorded whose cells these are; they may come from a transplant donor. Both conserved end residues are part of each CDR3. The order of the fields is J gene, V gene, D gene, clone size, CDR3 DNA, CDR3 protein. D genes are given only for firm matches. Only some rows state a clone size, as once, few, many or a class for expanded clones.

J: TRBJ1-1
V: TRBV5-8
D: .
size: .
DNA: TGTGCCAGCACCCATTCTTGGACACTTAACACTGAAGCTTTCTTT
CDR3: CASTHSWTLNTEAFF

J: TRBJ1-5
V: TRBV9
D: .
size: few
DNA: TGTGCCAGCAGCGCAGGAGGGGGTTTCGGCAATCAGCCCCAGCATTTT
CDR3: CASSAGGGFGNQPQHF

J: TRBJ2-5
V: TRBV11-2
D: .
size: .
DNA: TGTGCCAGCAGCTTAGGGGTGAAACAAGAGACCCAGTACTTC
CDR3: CASSLGVKQETQYF

J: TRBJ1-5
V: TRBV28
D: .
size: .
DNA: TGTGCCAGCAGTTCCGCGAGGGTCCCGATTAATCAGCCCCAGCATTTT
CDR3: CASSSARVPINQPQHF

J: TRBJ1-4
V: TRBV29-1
D: .
size: .
DNA: TGCAGCGTTGAGATCGATGAAAAACTGTTTTTT
CDR3: CSVEIDEKLFF

J: TRBJ1-1
V: TRBV11-2
D: TRBD1
size: .
DNA: TGTGCCAGCAGCTTAGGGACAGGGCTGACTGAAGCTTTCTTT
CDR3: CASSLGTGLTEAFF

J: TRBJ2-3
V: TRBV20-1
D: .
size: once
DNA: TGCAGTGCTCCGGGACCACGCCGAACCACAGATACGCAGTATTTT
CDR3: CSAPGPRRTTDTQYF

J: TRBJ1-5
V: TRBV20-1
D: .
size: .
DNA: TGCAGTGCGGCGGGCTATAGCAATCAGCCCCAGCATTTT
CDR3: CSAAGYSNQPQHF

J: TRBJ2-5
V: TRBV12-3/TRBV12-4
D: .
size: once
DNA: TGTGCCAGCAGCCATAGCGGAGAGACCCAGTACTTC
CDR3: CASSHSGETQYF

J: TRBJ1-1
V: TRBV20-1
D: TRBD1
size: many
DNA: TGCAGTGCTTACAGGGGGATGAACACTGAAGCTTTCTTT
CDR3: CSAYRGMNTEAFF

J: TRBJ1-4
V: TRBV20-1
D: .
size: .
DNA: TGCAGTGCTAGAGTCCCCCAGGATGAAAAACTGTTTTTT
CDR3: CSARVPQDEKLFF

J: TRBJ1-1
V: TRBV9
D: .
size: few
DNA: TGTGCCAGCAGCGGGACGGAGAACACTGAAGCTTTCTTT
CDR3: CASSGTENTEAFF

J: TRBJ1-6
V: TRBV11-2
D: .
size: few
DNA: TGTGCCAGCAGCGTACACGCTCCCCATAATTCACCCCTCCACTTT
CDR3: CASSVHAPHNSPLHF

J: TRBJ1-3
V: TRBV5-1
D: .
size: once
DNA: TGCGCCAGCAGCTTGGTTGATGAGCCGGGAAACACCATATATTTT
CDR3: CASSLVDEPGNTIYF

J: TRBJ2-2
V: TRBV12-3/TRBV12-4
D: .
size: .
DNA: TGTGCCAGCAGTTTAGTTTGGGACGGGGAGCTGTTTTTT
CDR3: CASSLVWDGELFF

J: TRBJ1-6
V: TRBV12-3/TRBV12-4
D: .
size: .
DNA: TGTGCCAGCGGCCTCGGAGGGCGAAATTCACCCCTCCACTTT
CDR3: CASGLGGRNSPLHF

J: TRBJ1-5
V: TRBV28
D: .
size: .
DNA: TGTGCCAGCAGCCTGGGCCCGTCTCAGCCCCAGCATTTT
CDR3: CASSLGPSQPQHF

J: TRBJ1-5
V: TRBV7-2
D: .
size: .
DNA: TGTGCCAGCAGCCCTAGACAGGAGAGCAATCAGCCCCAGCATTTT
CDR3: CASSPRQESNQPQHF

J: TRBJ2-1
V: TRBV6-2/TRBV6-3
D: TRBD2
size: .
DNA: TGTGCCAGCAGTTCGGGACTAGCGGGGGGGCCGTACGGTGAGCAGTTCTTC
CDR3: CASSSGLAGGPYGEQFF

J: TRBJ1-1
V: TRBV12-3/TRBV12-4
D: .
size: few
DNA: TGTGCCAGCAGTTTCGGGGTGGACACTGAAGCTTTCTTT
CDR3: CASSFGVDTEAFF

J: TRBJ2-1
V: TRBV9
D: TRBD2
size: .
DNA: TGTGCCAGCAGCGCCCCTAGCGGGGGGGCCAGGAATGAGCAGTTCTTC
CDR3: CASSAPSGGARNEQFF

J: TRBJ1-1
V: TRBV5-1
D: .
size: .
DNA: TGCGCCAGCAGCTTGAAGGGGAGGGAAGCTGAAGCTTTCTTT
CDR3: CASSLKGREAEAFF

J: TRBJ2-6
V: TRBV20-1
D: .
size: .
DNA: TGCAGTGCCCCGGACTATAGGGCCAACGTCCTGACTTTC
CDR3: CSAPDYRANVLTF

J: TRBJ1-5
V: TRBV5-5
D: .
size: few
DNA: TGTGCCAGCAGCACTTCGGGCGGTAATAGCAATCAGCCCCAGCATTTT
CDR3: CASSTSGGNSNQPQHF

J: TRBJ2-5
V: TRBV27
D: .
size: .
DNA: TGTGCCAGCAGTTTCCTAGCCCAAGAGACCCAGTACTTC
CDR3: CASSFLAQETQYF

J: TRBJ1-1
V: TRBV12-3/TRBV12-4
D: .
size: .
DNA: TGTGCCAGCAGTTTAGCTTCCGTTGGAGGGACTGGGGCTTTCTTT
CDR3: CASSLASVGGTGAFF

J: TRBJ1-1
V: TRBV5-1
D: .
size: .
DNA: TGCGCCAGCAGCCTAACCGAGGGAGTCGCTGAAGCTTTCTTT
CDR3: CASSLTEGVAEAFF

J: TRBJ1-4
V: TRBV4-2
D: .
size: .
DNA: TGTGCCAGCAGCCAAGGGGGCGTTGCTTCTAATGAAAAACTGTTTTTT
CDR3: CASSQGGVASNEKLFF